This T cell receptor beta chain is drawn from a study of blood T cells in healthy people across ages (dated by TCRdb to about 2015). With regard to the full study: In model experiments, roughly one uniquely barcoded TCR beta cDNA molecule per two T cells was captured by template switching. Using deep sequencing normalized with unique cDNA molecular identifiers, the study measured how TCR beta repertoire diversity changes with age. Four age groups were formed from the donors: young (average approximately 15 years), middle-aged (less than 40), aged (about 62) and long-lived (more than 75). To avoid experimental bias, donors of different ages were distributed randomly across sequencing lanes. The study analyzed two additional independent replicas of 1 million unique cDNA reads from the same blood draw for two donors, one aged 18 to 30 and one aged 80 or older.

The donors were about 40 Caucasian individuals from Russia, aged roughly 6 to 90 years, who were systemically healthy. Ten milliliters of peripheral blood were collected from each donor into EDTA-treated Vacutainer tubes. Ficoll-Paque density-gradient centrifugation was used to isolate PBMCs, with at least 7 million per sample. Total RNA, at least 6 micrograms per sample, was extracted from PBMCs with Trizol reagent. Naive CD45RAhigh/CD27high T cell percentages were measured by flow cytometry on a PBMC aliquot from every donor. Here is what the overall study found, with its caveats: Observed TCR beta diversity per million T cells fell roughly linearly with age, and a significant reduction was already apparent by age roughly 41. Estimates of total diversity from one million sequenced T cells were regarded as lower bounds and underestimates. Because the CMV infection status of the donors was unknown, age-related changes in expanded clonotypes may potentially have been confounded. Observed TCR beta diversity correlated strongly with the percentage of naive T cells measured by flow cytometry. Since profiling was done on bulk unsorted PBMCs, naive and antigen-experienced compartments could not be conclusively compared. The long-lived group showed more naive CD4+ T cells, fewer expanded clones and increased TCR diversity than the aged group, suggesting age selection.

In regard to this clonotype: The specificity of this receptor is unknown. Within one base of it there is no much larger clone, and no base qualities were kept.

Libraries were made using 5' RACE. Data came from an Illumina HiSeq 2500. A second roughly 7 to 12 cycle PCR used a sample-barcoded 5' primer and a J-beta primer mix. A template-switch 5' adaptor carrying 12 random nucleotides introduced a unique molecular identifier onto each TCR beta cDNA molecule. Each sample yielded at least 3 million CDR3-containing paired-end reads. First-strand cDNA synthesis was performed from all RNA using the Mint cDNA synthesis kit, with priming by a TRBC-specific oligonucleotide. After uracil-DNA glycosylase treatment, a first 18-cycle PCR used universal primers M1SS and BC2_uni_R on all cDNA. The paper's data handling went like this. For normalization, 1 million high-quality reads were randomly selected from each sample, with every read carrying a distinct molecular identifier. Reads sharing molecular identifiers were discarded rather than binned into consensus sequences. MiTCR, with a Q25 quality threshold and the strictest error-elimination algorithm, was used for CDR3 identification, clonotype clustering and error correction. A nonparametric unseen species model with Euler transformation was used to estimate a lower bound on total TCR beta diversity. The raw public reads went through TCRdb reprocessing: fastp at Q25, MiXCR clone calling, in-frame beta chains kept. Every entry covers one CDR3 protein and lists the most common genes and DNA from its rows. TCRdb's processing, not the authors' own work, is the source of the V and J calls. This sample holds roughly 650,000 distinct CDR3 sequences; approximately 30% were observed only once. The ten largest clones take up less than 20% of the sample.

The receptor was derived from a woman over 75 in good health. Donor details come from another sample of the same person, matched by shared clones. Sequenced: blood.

The DNA reads TGTGCCAGCAGCACCGGACAGGCTAATTCACCCCTCCACTTT. Translated, this is CASSTGQANSPLHF. The sequence joins TRBV7-2 to TRBJ1-6; 7 central bases correspond to TRBD1. The germline V end is reduced by 5 bases and the J end by 6 bases; junction bases left unmatched: 4. Via the germline V gene, CDR1 is SGHTA and CDR2 FQGNSA. Spanning cysteine to phenylalanine, the CDR3 consists of 14 amino acids. The only DNA kept is the CDR3, 42 bases in frame from the first base.